One and the same sample provided the 24 T cell receptor beta chains below, sequenced in a study of blood T cells in healthy people across ages. Then a second PCR, running roughly 7 to 11 cycles, was carried out with a sample-barcoded 5' primer and a J-beta primer mix. Using its own MiXCR run on the 5' RACE reads, TCRdb lists one record per CDR3 protein. The table records about 670,000 distinct CDR3 sequences, 52% of them present only once. What was sequenced was blood. The receptor set was obtained from a woman of 80 years or more in good health.

This clonotype was observed a few times. The J gene is TRBJ2-2, the V gene TRBV4-2, with TRBD2 as a possible D gene (6 bases). Trimming removed 6 bases from V and 0 bases from J, with 8 bases in between. Germline V lookup: CDR1 LGHNA, CDR2 YNFKEQ. The CDR3 totals 14 residues. The CDR3 DNA is TGTGCCAGCAGAGGGACTCCGAACACCGGGGAGCTGTTTTTT. Residues: CASRGTPNTGELFF.

V usage is TRBV6-5 and J usage is TRBJ2-3, with a tentative D call TRBD1 (5 bases). V was cut by 0 bases and J by 3 bases, with 16 bases left in between. CDR3 length equals 17 residues. Germline V gene sequence: CDR1 MNHEY, CDR2 SVGAGI. CDR3 bases: TGTGCCAGCAGTTACTCGGGCGTGGGCAGGGCGACAGATACGCAGTATTTT. Protein: CASSYSGVGRATDTQYF.

The CDR3 nucleotides are TGTGCCAGCAGTGTAATACCGGAGCCGTTAGCTAACTATGGCTACACCTTC. Translation: CASSVIPEPLANYGYTF. The V and J genes are TRBV2 and TRBJ1-2, with unresolved D. The germline V and J ends were trimmed by 4 bases and 0 bases, with 18 bases remaining between them. The CDR3 extends over 17 amino acids. Germline assignment: CDR1 SNHLY and CDR2 FYNNEI. The complete variable domain, with remaining parts taken from reference TRBV2 and TRBJ1-2, reads EPEVTQTPSHQVTQMGQEVILRCVPISNHLYFYWYRQILGQKVEFLVSFYNNEISEKSEIFDDQFSVERPDGSNFTLKIRSTKLEDSAMYFCASSVIPEPLANYGYTFGSGTRLTVV.

This clonotype was seen ten or more times. The V call is TRBV19, the J call TRBJ1-5, with TRBD1 as a possible D gene (6 bases). CDR1 and CDR2 from the germline V gene are LNHDA and SQIVND (reference sequence). Trimming stripped 1 base from V and 4 bases from J, with 11 bases between. The CDR3 runs to 15 residues. The CDR3 DNA is TGTGCCAGTAGTATAGCCAGGGGACCAAATCAGCCCCAGCATTTT. This sequence encodes CASSIARGPNQPQHF.

The CDR3 sequence is CASLAGVYNEQFF. CDR3 DNA sequence: TGTGCCAGCCTAGCGGGAGTCTACAATGAGCAGTTCTTC. The chain employs TRBV6-1 and TRBJ2-1; TRBD2 matches at 10 bases. Germline V CDR1 and CDR2: MNHNS, SASEGT. Unmatched junction bases numbered 1, after V lost 8 bases and J lost 3 bases. The CDR3 covers 13 residues.

This clonotype was seen at least ten times. V gene TRBV25-1 combines with J gene TRBJ1-6; D gene unclear. The CDR3 is made up of 15 amino acids. Germline CDR1 reads MGHDK; CDR2 reads SYGVNS. The V end lost 6 bases, the J end lost 0 bases, and 9 bases lay between the germline ends. CDR3: CASRGRNSYNSPLHF. CDR3 in DNA: TGTGCCAGCAGGGGTCGGAACTCCTATAATTCACCCCTCCACTTT.

Notes on this clonotype: The junction shows a germline mismatch at one end, possibly a read error. This chain uses TRBV3-1 with TRBJ2-1; TRBD2 agrees at 7 bases. There are 12 residues in the CDR3. Germline V gene data show CDR1 as LGHDT and CDR2 as YNNKEL (reference sequence). CDR3 sequence: CARSHREVSQFF. CDR3 bases: TGTGCCAGGAGCCACCGGGAGGTCTCGCAGTTCTTC.

A word on this clonotype: Since a much larger clone is just one base distant, this may be a read error. CDR3 loop: CANSLIAREQFF. The CDR3 DNA reads TGTGCCAACAGTCTCATCGCGAGGGAGCAGTTCTTC. This chain connects TRBV12-3 or TRBV12-4 to TRBJ2-1, with unresolved D. The CDR3 has 12 amino acids.

Comments on this clonotype: A read error is possible here, since a much larger clone lies one base away. V and J are TRBV7-2 and TRBJ2-1; 7 nucleotides agree with TRBD2. Germline assignment: CDR1 SGHTA and CDR2 FQGNSA. CDR3 length: 17 residues. V was pared by 5 bases and J by 8 bases, with 18 bases of the junction left unmatched. The CDR3 coding sequence is TGTGCCAGCAGCCAAGATAGGTGGGACTACCTATACGATGAGCAGTTCTTC. As protein: CASSQDRWDYLYDEQFF.

V is TRBV2 and J is TRBJ2-2; 9 bases line up with TRBD1. The CDR3 sequence is 14 residues long. Germline V gene data show CDR1 as SNHLY and CDR2 as FYNNEI. Losses at the gene ends were 7 bases for V and 3 bases for J; bases not matched to a gene: 3. In nucleotides, the CDR3 is TGTGCCAGCACGGGACAGGGTTACACCGGGGAGCTGTTTTTT. It translates to CASTGQGYTGELFF.

This clonotype is a singleton in its sample. The chain joins TRBV6-1 to TRBJ2-6; TRBD2 matches 7 bases. V shed 7 bases, J shed 0 bases, and the junction held 9 bases outside the gene matches. Germline V gives CDR1 MNHNS, CDR2 SASEGT. This CDR3 comprises 17 residues. The CDR3 DNA reads TGTGCCAGCATAGCCCGGGAGGCAGCCTCTGGGGCCAACGTCCTGACTTTC. This encodes CASIAREAASGANVLTF.

This chain links TRBV5-1 with TRBJ2-2; D remains ambiguous. The CDR3 runs 16 residues. Germline CDR1 is SGHRS and CDR2 is YFSETQ. Trimming took off 0 bases at V and 0 bases at J, with 9 bases between the two ends. The CDR3: CASSLASTSNTGELFF. The DNA of the CDR3 is TGCGCCAGCAGCTTGGCGAGCACCTCGAACACCGGGGAGCTGTTTTTT.

In its sample, this clonotype was seen many times. The gene calls are TRBV5-1 and TRBJ2-7, with 8 nucleotides matching TRBD1. CDR1 is SGHRS and CDR2 is YFSETQ in the germline V gene. This CDR3 spans 14 amino acids. V trimming: 5 bases; J trimming: 5 bases; junction bases outside the gene matches: 9. CDR3 sequence (DNA): TGCGCCAGCAGAATACAGGGGGTCAGCCACGAGCAGTACTTC. Protein sequence: CASRIQGVSHEQYF.

This chain uses TRBV28 with TRBJ2-4; 9 bases are shared with TRBD1. The end of the DNA is better explained by TRBJ2-7, so the J call may be wrong. CDR3 length: 15 residues. Germline loops: CDR1 MDHEN, CDR2 SYDVKM. This CDR3 is CASRGTGTGIHEQYF. As DNA, the CDR3 is TGTGCCAGCAGGGGGACCGGGACAGGGATCCACGAGCAGTACTTC.

The chain uses TRBV29-1 and TRBJ2-1, with a weak D call TRBD1 (6 bases). V shed 6 bases and J shed 9 bases, with 24 bases lying between them. This CDR3 is built from 15 residues. CDR1 and CDR2 from the germline V gene are SQVTM and ANQGSEA. The CDR3 DNA sequence: TGCAGCGTGGGGATGTCTGGACAGCCGGCAGGTGAGCAGTTCTTC. This gives the protein CSVGMSGQPAGEQFF.

In this sample, this clonotype turned up many times. The chain couples TRBV27 to TRBJ2-3; no clear D gene. The germline gives CDR1 MNHEY, CDR2 SMNVEV (reference sequence). V was clipped by 7 bases and J by 0 bases, with 11 bases between them. The CDR3 contains 14 residues. The CDR3, as DNA: TGTGCCAGCACCCGACTGGCAAGCACAGATACGCAGTATTTT. It codes for CASTRLASTDTQYF.

This clonotype was counted between two and nine times. This rearrangement joins TRBV27 to TRBJ2-7, with a possible D match to TRBD1 (6 bases). V shed 6 bases and J shed 2 bases, with 14 bases lying between them. Germline CDR1 MNHEY, CDR2 SMNVEV (reference sequence). The CDR3 is 14 residues long. In DNA, the CDR3 is TGTGCCAGCAGCCAAACAGGACAGACCTACGAGCAGTACTTC. Residues: CASSQTGQTYEQYF.

CDR3 sequence: CASSGDREVTMNTEAFF. In nucleotides, the CDR3 is TGTGCCAGCAGTGGGGACAGGGAAGTCACCATGAACACTGAAGCTTTCTTT. J is TRBJ1-1 and V is TRBV2; 9 nucleotides match TRBD1. V dropped 4 bases and J dropped 0; count of bases not matched to a gene: 9. Per the germline V gene, CDR1 is SNHLY and CDR2 is FYNNEI. The length of the CDR3 is 17 residues.

The rearrangement links TRBV28 to TRBJ1-1; 8 nucleotides agree with TRBD1. V lost 4 bases and J lost 2; bases outside the gene matches: 6. Germline V gene lookup returns CDR1 MDHEN and CDR2 SYDVKM. The CDR3 loop spans 15 amino acids. The CDR3 sequence: CASSWVGQGNTEAFF. The CDR3 DNA follows: TGTGCCAGCAGTTGGGTTGGACAGGGAAACACTGAAGCTTTCTTT.

This clonotype was seen only a few times. The gene calls are TRBV3-1 and TRBJ2-1; 12 bases align to TRBD2. Trimming took 3 bases from V and 8 from J; bases not matched to a gene: 2. Germline-derived CDR1 and CDR2 are LGHDT and YNNKEL (reference sequence). This CDR3 is 14 amino acids long. The CDR3 is CASSQTSGSHEQFF. Here the CDR3 DNA reads TGTGCCAGCAGCCAGACTAGCGGGAGTCATGAGCAGTTCTTC.

With respect to this clonotype: Given a much more abundant clone one base away, this may be a read error. The J gene is TRBJ1-5, the V gene TRBV4-2, with a possible D match to TRBD1 (6 bases). The CDR3 length is 15 residues. Per germline, CDR1 LGHNA and CDR2 YNFKEQ. V was shortened by 1 base and J by 9 bases, with 16 bases between the two germline ends. The CDR3 DNA is TGTGCCAGCAGCCAAGGCGAGGACAGACATCTGCCCCAGCATTTT. This gives the protein CASSQGEDRHLPQHF.

In its sample, this clonotype was seen many times. The rearrangement joins TRBV5-1 to TRBJ2-3; D gene uncertain. Trimming removed 8 bases at V and 4 bases at J, with 20 bases between. The CDR3 is 15 residues long. The germline CDR1 and CDR2 sequences are SGHRS and YFSETQ. CDR3 in DNA: TGCGCCAGTGCGGTCGGTGAGGCGGTCGCAGATACGCAGTATTTT. This sequence encodes CASAVGEAVADTQYF.

This clonotype was seen once. The gene calls are TRBV7-8 and TRBJ2-5; D perhaps matches TRBD2 (6 bases). The V gene lost 4 bases and the J gene lost 7 bases, with 16 bases spanning the gap. CDR3 size: 14 residues. The germline gives CDR1 SGHVS, CDR2 FQNEAQ. CDR3 residues: CASSSAGTLVTQYF. The CDR3 nucleotides are TGTGCCAGCAGCTCCGCTGGGACTCTGGTGACCCAGTACTTC.

The chain recombines TRBV5-5 with TRBJ1-2; weak D call: TRBD1 (6 bases). The CDR3 runs 15 residues. The germline gives CDR1 SGHKS, CDR2 YYEKEE (reference sequence). V was cut by 0 bases and J by 7 bases, with 16 bases left in between. The CDR3 coding sequence is TGTGCCAGCAGCTTGGAGGGCAGGGGCTTCCCTGGCTACACCTTC. This encodes CASSLEGRGFPGYTF.